These 32 T cell receptor beta chains were sequenced from one sample in a study of PD-1 blockade in classical Hodgkin lymphoma. Each of the patients experienced relapse following autologous stem cell transplantation, and their brentuximab vedotin exposure differed. Thawed PBMCs were subjected to magnetic negative selection, which yielded isolated CD8+ T cells. Some clones are missing from TCRdb's copy, which holds only in-frame ones; the method was immunoSEQ multiplex PCR. The sample includes 10,000 to 15,000 clones, around four fifths seen only once; the top ten take around 22%. Sequenced material: CD8+ T cells from blood, taken at baseline. Every receptor here comes from a human donor with classical Hodgkin lymphoma.

The gene calls are TRBV10-2 and TRBJ2-7; no clear D. V lost 3 bases, J lost 5 bases, and 5 bases lay in between. The CDR3 is made up of 11 amino acids. The germline V gene encodes CDR1 WSHSY and CDR2 SAAADI. In DNA form, the CDR3 reads TGCGCCAGCAGTGAAATCCACGAGCAGTACTTC. Translating gives CASSEIHEQYF.

The V gene is TRBV28, the J gene TRBJ1-4, with no clear D. The length of the CDR3 is 17 residues. V lost 5 bases to trimming and J lost 7 bases, with 23 bases between them. Looked up from germline, CDR1 is MDHEN and CDR2 is SYDVKM. As DNA, the CDR3 is TGTGCCAGCAGTGTCGAGCCGGACGGCCTGAAGGGTGAAAAACTGTTTTTT. It encodes CASSVEPDGLKGEKLFF.

This clone was seen more than once but under ten times. This chain joins TRBV29-1 and TRBJ2-7, with 10 bases identical to TRBD1. The CDR3 is made up of 18 amino acids. Trimming cost V 1 base and J 3 bases; bases outside gene matches: 15. Germline V lookup: CDR1 SQVTM, CDR2 ANQGSEA. In DNA form, the CDR3 reads TGCAGCGTTGAAGCTCTCAGTTTAGGGACAGGGGACAACTACGAGCAGTACTTC. Its translation: CSVEALSLGTGDNYEQYF.

This chain joins TRBV5-1 and TRBJ2-5; no firm D call. The V gene's germline CDR1 is SGHRS and CDR2 YFSETQ. The CDR3 is made up of 12 amino acids. Trimming took 4 bases from V and 1 from J, leaving 5 bases between them. CDR3 sequence (DNA): TGCGCCAGCAGCATCCCCCAAGAGACCCAGTACTTC. It specifies CASSIPQETQYF.

The chain links TRBV4-2 to TRBJ2-5, with TRBD1 as a possible D gene (6 bases). This CDR3 has 15 residues. Trimming took off 5 bases at V and 5 bases at J, with 18 bases between the two ends. CDR1 and CDR2 from the germline V gene are LGHNA and YNFKEQ. This CDR3 reads CASSESQGIIETQYF. CDR3 bases: TGTGCCAGCAGCGAATCGCAGGGGATCATCGAGACCCAGTACTTC.

In its sample, this clone was seen a few times. This chain connects TRBV11-2 to TRBJ1-4; D not certain. The CDR3 length is 15 residues. V was clipped by 4 bases and J by 0 bases, with 9 bases between them. Germline lookup yields CDR1 SGHAT and CDR2 FQNNGV. CDR3: CASSSSSATNEKLFF. CDR3 nucleotide sequence: TGTGCCAGCAGCTCCTCAAGTGCAACTAATGAAAAACTGTTTTTT. The full variable domain, rest sourced from reference TRBV11-2 and TRBJ1-4, is EAGVAQSPRYKIIEKRQSVAFWCNPISGHATLYWYQQILGQGPKLLIQFQNNGVVDDSQLPKDRFSAERLKGVDSTLKIQPAKLEDSAVYLCASSSSSATNEKLFFGSGTQLSVL.

As for this clone: The conserved final phenylalanine or tryptophan is absent from the CDR3, which likely points to a read error. The limits of the CDR3 on the DNA are not certain, so only TCRdb's listed CDR3 is given. This chain links TRBV2 with TRBJ2-4; the table names TRBD1, a call not compared with the DNA. Germline CDR1 reads SNHLY; CDR2 reads FYNNEI. Ends included, the CDR3 has 10 residues. The CDR3 sequence: CASKGQVALI.

A single count supports this clone. The J gene is TRBJ1-2, the V gene TRBV5-4, with D perhaps matching TRBD1 (6 bases). Trimming shortened V by 4 bases and J by 5 bases, and 15 bases separated the two germline ends. The CDR3 consists of 14 residues. Germline-derived CDR1 and CDR2 are SGHNT and YYREEE (reference sequence). The DNA of the CDR3 is TGTGCCAGCAGCCCGGACAGCGGGGGGTATGGCTACACCTTC. Residues: CASSPDSGGYGYTF.

V usage is TRBV27 and J usage is TRBJ1-6; D gene uncertain. This CDR3 has 14 amino acids. In germline, CDR1 is MNHEY, CDR2 SMNVEV (reference sequence). V lost 8 bases, J lost 5 bases, and 13 bases lay in between. DNA of the CDR3: TGTGCCAGCGGCCAGGAGGATGATAATTCACCCCTCCACTTT. This encodes CASGQEDDNSPLHF.

The chain carries TRBV4-1 and TRBJ1-5; D is unresolved. The CDR3 length is 15 residues. V dropped 2 bases and J dropped 2 bases, with 10 bases sitting between them. CDR1 and CDR2 from the germline V gene are MGHRA and YSYEKL. Here the CDR3 reads CASSQLDSGNQPQHF. CDR3 coding DNA: TGCGCCAGCAGCCAATTGGACTCGGGCAATCAGCCCCAGCATTTT.

This chain links TRBV6-6 with TRBJ2-2; unclear D gene. This CDR3 is 16 amino acids long. V lost 0 bases to trimming and J lost 5 bases, with 13 bases between them. Germline CDR1 reads MNHNY; CDR2 reads SVGAGI (reference sequence). The CDR3 region is CASSYSVPALTGELFF. DNA of the CDR3: TGTGCCAGCAGTTACTCGGTACCGGCCCTTACCGGGGAGCTGTTTTTT.

J is TRBJ2-2 and V is TRBV9; 9 nucleotides agree with TRBD1. V was pared by 3 bases and J by 6 bases, with 6 bases of the junction left unmatched. The V gene's germline CDR1 is SGDLS and CDR2 YYNGEE. The CDR3 totals 15 residues. The CDR3 nucleotides read TGTGCCAGCAGCGCACAGGGGGCTGCCGCCGGGGAGCTGTTTTTT. It yields the protein CASSAQGAAAGELFF.

This clone showed up just a few times. This sequence joins TRBV27 and TRBJ1-2; D uncertain. Trimming left V 5 bases short and J 8 bases short, with 12 bases between. Germline CDR1 and CDR2: MNHEY and SMNVEV (reference sequence). CDR3 size: 12 residues. The CDR3 loop is CASSLGGLGYTF. In nucleotides, the CDR3 is TGTGCCAGCAGTCTTGGCGGTTTGGGCTACACCTTC.

This chain links TRBV7-6 with TRBJ2-5; the match to TRBD1 covers 7 bases. Germline trimming cut 1 base from V and 4 bases from J; bases unmatched to any gene: 6. This CDR3 region has 15 residues. Germline CDR1 SGHVS, CDR2 FNYEAQ. This chain's CDR3 is CASSLVEGAGETQYF. The CDR3 coding sequence is TGTGCCAGCAGCTTAGTTGAGGGGGCCGGAGAGACCCAGTACTTC.

The rearrangement uses TRBV29-1 and TRBJ2-6; D is uncertain. The CDR3 runs 15 residues. Germline V gives CDR1 SQVTM, CDR2 ANQGSEA. Between the trimmed V and J ends, which lost 5 bases and 4 bases, there was a span of 15 bases. CDR3 nucleotides: TGCAGCGTTCTTACCGTGGGGTCAGGGGCCAACGTCCTGACTTTC. Amino acids: CSVLTVGSGANVLTF.

The J gene is TRBJ2-2, the V gene TRBV9; 7 bases fit TRBD2. The V gene end was trimmed by 5 bases and the J gene end by 1 base; junction bases not matched to a gene: 2. Germline lookup yields CDR1 SGDLS and CDR2 YYNGEE. The CDR3 totals 14 residues. Here the CDR3 reads CASRTSRNTGELFF. For the CDR3, the DNA is TGTGCCAGCAGGACTAGCAGGAACACCGGGGAGCTGTTTTTT.

The chain is built from TRBV30 and TRBJ2-7, with D tentatively TRBD1 or TRBD2 (5 bases each). Trimming stripped 5 bases from V and 3 bases from J, with 8 bases between. The germline V gene encodes CDR1 GTSNPN and CDR2 SVGIG (reference sequence). CDR3 length equals 11 residues. CDR3 nucleotide sequence: TGTGCCTGGGGGGACGTCTACGAGCAGTACTTC. It codes for CAWGDVYEQYF.

The CDR3 DNA is TGTGCCAGCAACGGAGGGGTAGCCTACGAGCAGTACTTC. Protein product: CASNGGVAYEQYF. The rearrangement links TRBV2 to TRBJ2-7, with D possibly matching TRBD2 (6 bases). Trimming took 7 bases from V and 2 from J, leaving 12 bases between them. The CDR3 contains 13 residues. Germline-derived CDR1 and CDR2 are SNHLY and FYNNEI.

The chain recombines TRBV7-9 with TRBJ1-1; D is unclear. The CDR3 loop spans 14 amino acids. V lost 2 bases to trimming and J lost 1 base, with 8 bases between them. The germline V gene has CDR1 SEHNR and CDR2 FQNEAQ (reference sequence). CDR3: CASSLSLKNTEAFF. Written as DNA, the CDR3 is TGTGCCAGCAGCTTAAGCCTTAAGAACACTGAAGCTTTCTTT.

This rearrangement joins TRBV6-5 to TRBJ1-2; D call uncertain. CDR1 and CDR2 from the germline V gene are MNHEY and SVGAGI. CDR3 size: 13 residues. V was trimmed by 0 bases and J by 6 bases, leaving 8 bases between them. CDR3 in DNA: TGTGCCAGCAGTTACTCGACCGGTAATGGCTACACCTTC. Its translation is CASSYSTGNGYTF.

This clone was recorded only once. This chain links TRBV29-1 with TRBJ1-2, with TRBD1 matching 7 bases. Germline assignment: CDR1 SQVTM and CDR2 ANQGSEA. V shed 7 bases and J 7 bases; nucleotides not matched to a gene: 21. This CDR3 comprises 16 residues. CDR3 bases: TGCAGCGCCAGGGGGGGGGTCAGTGAGGGTTTATTTGGCTACACCTTC. Protein: CSARGGVSEGLFGYTF.

The gene calls are TRBV19 and TRBJ2-7; 8 bases agree with TRBD2. Germline CDR1 LNHDA, CDR2 SQIVND (reference sequence). The J segment lost 7 bases and the V segment lost 3 bases, leaving 8 bases of the junction unmatched. The CDR3 is 14 residues long. This chain's CDR3 is CASSISGSSLEQYF. In DNA, the CDR3 is TGTGCCAGTAGTATCAGCGGGAGCTCTTTAGAGCAGTACTTC.

V gene TRBV29-1 combines with J gene TRBJ1-2; TRBD1 agrees at 9 bases. Germline CDR1 reads SQVTM; CDR2 reads ANQGSEA. V was clipped by 6 bases and J by 5 bases; unmatched bases: 4. This CDR3 is 12 amino acids long. The CDR3 protein is CSVVDRGYGYTF. CDR3 in DNA: TGCAGCGTCGTGGACAGGGGTTATGGCTACACCTTC.

The V gene is TRBV13, the J gene TRBJ1-1, with 7 bases that match TRBD1. Germline V CDR1 and CDR2: PRHDT, FYEKMQ (reference sequence). The CDR3 totals 13 residues. V shed 4 bases, J shed 5 bases, and the junction held 4 bases outside the gene matches. In DNA, the CDR3 is TGTGCCAGCAGCTCAGGGGGGTGGACTGAAGCTTTCTTT. Amino acid sequence: CASSSGGWTEAFF. The full variable domain, its missing parts supplied by reference TRBV13 and TRBJ1-1, is AAGVIQSPRHLIKEKRETATLKCYPIPRHDTVYWYQQGPGQDPQFLISFYEKMQSDKGSIPDRFSAQQFSDYHSELNMSSLELGDSALYFCASSSGGWTEAFFGQGTRLTVV.

The CDR3 sequence is CASSQEVSGANVLTF. CDR3 coding DNA: TGTGCCAGCAGCCAAGAAGTCTCCGGGGCCAACGTCCTGACTTTC. The chain employs TRBV4-2 and TRBJ2-6, with D uncertain. CDR3 length: 15 amino acids. Trimming took 0 bases from V and 4 from J, leaving 7 bases between them. Germline loops: CDR1 LGHNA, CDR2 YNFKEQ.

CDR3 DNA: TGTGCCAGCAGCTCAGACGGGACAGCCGTAGTTGCGCAGTATTTT. Translating gives CASSSDGTAVVAQYF. This chain joins TRBV7-9 and TRBJ2-3; TRBD1 aligns across 7 bases. CDR3 length: 15 residues. Germline CDR1 reads SEHNR; CDR2 reads FQNEAQ (reference sequence). Germline trimming cut 4 bases from V and 10 bases from J; bases unmatched to any gene: 14.

The V call is TRBV7-9, the J call TRBJ2-5; D gene unclear. The CDR3 runs 16 residues. The V gene's germline CDR1 is SEHNR and CDR2 FQNEAQ (reference sequence). V lost 4 bases and J lost 5, with 20 bases in between. The CDR3 here is CASSSNLGRGVETQYF. In nucleotides, the CDR3 is TGTGCCAGCAGCTCGAACTTGGGCCGAGGTGTGGAGACCCAGTACTTC.

This chain joins TRBV6-1 and TRBJ1-2, with D tentatively TRBD1 (6 bases). This CDR3 contains 14 residues. Germline CDR1 and CDR2: MNHNS and SASEGT. V shed 5 bases and J shed 5 bases, with 15 bases lying between them. CDR3 in amino acids: CASSRNREEYGYTF. In nucleotides, the CDR3 is TGTGCCAGCAGTCGGAACAGGGAAGAATATGGCTACACCTTC.

The chain carries TRBV4-2 and TRBJ1-1; the D is unclear. CDR3 length: 14 residues. Per the germline V gene, CDR1 is LGHNA and CDR2 is YNFKEQ. The V and J ends lost 3 bases and 3 bases respectively, with 11 bases between them. The CDR3 sequence is CASSHRRIYTEAFF. The CDR3 DNA follows: TGTGCCAGCAGCCATCGAAGAATATACACTGAAGCTTTCTTT.

The V gene is TRBV19, the J gene TRBJ1-2, with 8 bases identical to TRBD1. Per germline, CDR1 LNHDA and CDR2 SQIVND (reference sequence). The CDR3 runs 15 residues. J gave up 8 bases and V 3 bases, and 11 bases lay outside the gene matches. DNA of the CDR3: TGTGCCAGTAGTATGTCTGCAGGGGGCTTGGAGGGCTACACCTTC. It codes for CASSMSAGGLEGYTF.

This sequence joins TRBV4-3 and TRBJ2-7; 14 bases map to TRBD2. Germline V gene data show CDR1 as LGHNA and CDR2 as YSLEER. Trimming removed 0 bases from V and 3 bases from J; junction bases left unmatched: 1. This CDR3 spans 16 amino acids. The CDR3 reads CASSQDGLAGGYEQYF. The CDR3, as DNA: TGCGCCAGCAGCCAAGATGGACTAGCGGGGGGCTACGAGCAGTACTTC.

This clone occurred a few times. The chain recombines TRBV28 with TRBJ1-4; 10 nucleotides match TRBD1. From germline, CDR1 is MDHEN and CDR2 SYDVKM. The length of the CDR3 is 16 residues. Trimming took 6 bases from V and 4 from J; bases not matched to a gene: 8. In DNA form, the CDR3 reads TGTGCCAGCAGCCTTCCCGGGACAGGGGATAATGAAAAACTGTTTTTT. Amino acids: CASSLPGTGDNEKLFF.